The present T cell receptor (beta chain) was sequenced within a study of T cell responses to AZD1222 COVID-19 vaccine. This CDR3 is built from 13 residues. The V end was cut by 5 bases, the J end by 8 bases, with 13 bases between. CDR1 SNHLY and CDR2 FYNNEI come from the germline V gene. Data came from immunoSEQ multiplex PCR; TCRdb stores just in-frame clones and leaves some out. The table lists some 100,000 clones, around nine tenths of them singletons. The sequence was obtained from an adult in good health. Here the sequenced sample was peripheral blood, taken on day 0 of AZD1222 vaccination. V gene TRBV2 combines with J gene TRBJ2-1, with a tentative D call TRBD1 (7 bases). For the CDR3, the DNA is TGTGCCAGCAGTCGGCAGGGGGGCGATGAGCAGTTCTTC. Its translation: CASSRQGGDEQFF.